A selection of T cell receptor beta chains follows, all from one sample in a study of shared clonotypes between healthy human individuals. The table came from immunoSEQ multiplex PCR; TCRdb's copy has only in-frame clones and leaves some out. The sample contains about 1.1 million clones, roughly 74% of which appear only once. Material for sequencing was memory CD4+ T cells from PBMCs. The source of these receptors is a man aged 18 to 29 in good health. Some clones in this sample may be carry-over from other donors' samples. Each CDR3 is given with its conserved first and last residue. The D gene is left open where the match is weak. Size is omitted from some rows. Given values are once, few, many or a class for expanded clones.

-,TRBJ2-3,TRBV5-6,-,CASSFGLANTDTQYF,TGTGCCAGCAGCTTCGGGCTAGCGAACACAGATACGCAGTATTTT
-,TRBJ2-1,TRBV25-1,-,CASSSTRARDYNEQFF,TGTGCCAGCAGCTCAACGCGGGCGAGAGATTACAATGAGCAGTTCTTC
few,TRBJ1-4,TRBV18,-,CASSPSRLNEKLFF,TGTGCCAGCTCACCAAGCAGACTGAATGAAAAACTGTTTTTT
-,TRBJ2-3,TRBV5-4,TRBD2,CASRGGRLARGADTQYF,TGTGCCAGCCGGGGGGGGCGACTAGCGAGAGGGGCAGATACGCAGTATTTT
-,TRBJ1-1,TRBV29-1,-,CSVDQGPNTEAFF,TGCAGCGTTGATCAGGGGCCCAACACTGAAGCTTTCTTT
-,TRBJ2-6,TRBV5-1,-,CASSFSSGANVLTF,TGCGCCAGCAGCTTTTCCTCTGGGGCCAACGTCCTGACTTTC
-,TRBJ2-3,TRBV7-3,-,CASSFTSATDTQYF,TGTGCCAGCAGCTTCACAAGCGCCACAGATACGCAGTATTTT
-,TRBJ2-7,TRBV30,TRBD1,CAWSPTGTGGTYEQYF,TGTGCCTGGAGTCCGACCGGGACAGGGGGAACCTACGAGCAGTACTTC
-,TRBJ2-2,TRBV11-2,-,CASSQQRTDTGELFF,TGTGCCAGCAGTCAGCAGAGGACAGACACCGGGGAGCTGTTTTTT
-,TRBJ2-7,TRBV6-1,TRBD2,CASSEAGGGVYEQYF,TGTGCCAGCAGTGAAGCGGGGGGAGGGGTCTACGAGCAGTACTTC
-,TRBJ2-3,TRBV9,TRBD2,CASSVGEGRSRGSLTDTQYF,TGTGCCAGCAGCGTAGGGGAGGGGCGAAGTCGGGGAAGCCTCACAGATACGCAGTATTTT
few,TRBJ2-7,TRBV4-2,TRBD2,CASSHVPSGSLSSSYEQYF,TGTGCCAGCAGCCATGTCCCTAGCGGGAGTTTATCTAGCTCCTACGAGCAGTACTTC
few,TRBJ1-2,TRBV5-1,-,CASSLGHYGYTF,TGCGCCAGCAGCTTGGGACACTATGGCTACACCTTC
-,TRBJ2-1,TRBV11-1,-,CASSLRGQEGDNEQFF,TGTGCCAGCAGCTTACGGGGCCAGGAGGGGGACAATGAGCAGTTCTTC
-,TRBJ2-1,TRBV5-1,-,CASTLDVRSYNEQFF,TGCGCCAGCACCTTGGACGTCCGCTCCTACAATGAGCAGTTCTTC
-,TRBJ1-5,TRBV30,-,CAWSVRRGVGNQPQHF,TGTGCCTGGAGTGTAAGGCGGGGGGTCGGCAATCAGCCCCAGCATTTT
-,TRBJ2-6,TRBV6-5,-,CASSYLSSGANVLTF,TGTGCCAGCAGTTACCTGAGCTCTGGGGCCAACGTCCTGACTTTC
-,TRBJ2-7,TRBV2,-,CASRTRKVGYEQYF,TGTGCCAGCAGAACTAGAAAGGTAGGATACGAGCAGTACTTC
few,TRBJ1-2,TRBV5-6,TRBD1,CASSLGQGRDGYTF,TGTGCCAGCAGCTTAGGACAGGGTAGGGATGGCTACACCTTC
-,TRBJ1-5,TRBV6-1,-,CASRRTIEGNQPQHF,TGTGCCAGCAGACGGACCATCGAGGGAAATCAGCCCCAGCATTTT
-,TRBJ2-6,TRBV5-1,TRBD2,CASSSIAGGAGANVLTF,TGCGCCAGCAGCTCAATAGCGGGAGGGGCTGGGGCCAACGTCCTGACTTTC
-,TRBJ2-2,TRBV2,TRBD1,CASMIGQAGTGELFF,TGTGCCAGCATGATCGGACAGGCTGGGACCGGGGAGCTGTTTTTT
-,TRBJ2-2,TRBV7-9,TRBD1,CASSPTPGQGTGELFF,TGTGCCAGCAGCCCCACCCCAGGACAGGGGACCGGGGAGCTGTTTTTT
-,TRBJ2-2,TRBV14,-,CASSSRGGGRANTGELFF,TGTGCCAGCAGCTCCCGAGGGGGCGGGAGAGCAAACACCGGGGAGCTGTTTTTT
-,TRBJ2-1,TRBV28,TRBD2,CASSLLGGSYNEQFF,TGTGCCAGCAGTTTATTGGGCGGGAGCTACAATGAGCAGTTCTTC
-,TRBJ2-7,TRBV28,TRBD2,CASRRDSGRAGEQYF,TGTGCCAGCAGGAGGGATAGCGGGAGGGCCGGAGAGCAGTACTTC
-,TRBJ2-3,TRBV7-9,TRBD2,CASSLWTSGRGDTQYF,TGTGCCAGCAGCCTCTGGACTAGCGGGAGAGGAGATACGCAGTATTTT
-,TRBJ2-7,TRBV5-1,-,CASSLAPRAYEQYF,TGCGCCAGCAGCTTGGCCCCCAGGGCCTACGAGCAGTACTTC
once,TRBJ2-1,TRBV5-4,TRBD2,CASSFGGRSDEQFF,TGTGCCAGCAGCTTCGGCGGGAGGAGCGATGAGCAGTTCTTC
-,TRBJ2-5,TRBV19,TRBD2,CASSMGGTSGLFQETQYF,TGTGCCAGTAGTATGGGGGGCACTAGCGGGTTATTCCAAGAGACCCAGTACTTC
few,TRBJ2-5,TRBV11-2,-,CASSFWEGGETQYF,TGTGCCAGCAGCTTTTGGGAAGGAGGGGAGACCCAGTACTTC
once,TRBJ1-4,TRBV28,-,CASCPGAEKLFF,TGTGCCAGTTGCCCGGGAGCCGAAAAACTGTTTTTT
-,TRBJ2-1,TRBV11-2,TRBD2,CASSLGTSGNNEQFF,TGTGCCAGCAGCTTAGGGACTAGCGGCAACAATGAGCAGTTCTTC
-,TRBJ2-6,TRBV2,-,CASREISGANVLTF,TGTGCCAGCAGGGAAATCTCTGGGGCCAACGTCCTGACTTTC
-,TRBJ1-1,TRBV6-1,TRBD1,CASSAETGLNTEAFF,TGTGCCAGCAGTGCCGAGACAGGGCTTAACACTGAAGCTTTCTTT
few,TRBJ1-5,TRBV4-1,TRBD1,CASSQGRTGDQPQHF,TGCGCCAGCAGCCAAGGGCGGACAGGGGATCAGCCCCAGCATTTT
-,TRBJ1-2,TRBV5-6,-,CASSLAGLDGYTF,TGTGCCAGCAGCTTGGCTGGGTTGGATGGCTACACCTTC
-,TRBJ2-5,TRBV27,TRBD1,CASSLDRIRETQYF,TGTGCCAGCAGTTTGGACAGGATCAGGGAGACCCAGTACTTC
-,TRBJ2-5,TRBV27,-,CASSSSFVSSVTQYF,TGTGCCAGCAGTTCGAGTTTCGTCAGCTCCGTGACCCAGTACTTC
-,TRBJ2-1,TRBV5-1,TRBD2,CASTGGSSYNEQFF,TGCGCCAGCACGGGCGGGAGTTCCTACAATGAGCAGTTCTTC
few,TRBJ2-7,TRBV20-1,-,CSGSSSYEQYF,TGCAGTGGGTCGAGCTCCTACGAGCAGTACTTC
-,TRBJ1-2,TRBV25-1,-,CASSVEGVLYGYTF,TGTGCCAGCAGTGTAGAAGGGGTATTATATGGCTACACCTTC
-,TRBJ1-1,TRBV4-3,TRBD1,CASSSRTGGYTEAFF,TGCGCCAGCAGCTCCCGGACAGGGGGATACACTGAAGCTTTCTTT
-,TRBJ2-2,TRBV5-1,-,CASSLSGSNTGELFF,TGCGCCAGCAGCTTGAGCGGGTCTAACACCGGGGAGCTGTTTTTT
-,TRBJ2-5,TRBV27,TRBD1,CASSFDRGLETQYF,TGTGCCAGCAGTTTTGACAGGGGGCTAGAGACCCAGTACTTC
-,TRBJ2-2,TRBV7-3,-,CASGRGAGPDTGELFF,TGTGCCAGCGGACGAGGGGCAGGGCCAGACACCGGGGAGCTGTTTTTT
-,TRBJ1-4,TRBV5-1,-,CASSRSSTGGDEKLFF,TGCGCCAGCAGCCGCAGCTCGACAGGAGGCGATGAAAAACTGTTTTTT
few,TRBJ2-7,TRBV7-9,-,CASSLTYEQYF,TGTGCCAGCAGCTTAACCTACGAGCAGTACTTC
-,TRBJ2-2,TRBV5-4,TRBD1,CASRLGQGALAGELFF,TGTGCCAGCAGACTGGGACAGGGAGCATTAGCCGGGGAGCTGTTTTTT
-,TRBJ1-5,TRBV7-3,-,CASSSALNQPQHF,TGTGCCAGCAGCTCGGCCCTCAATCAGCCCCAGCATTTT
-,TRBJ1-5,TRBV6-1,-,CASSGLQPQHF,TGTGCCAGCAGTGGGTTACAGCCCCAGCATTTT
-,TRBJ2-5,TRBV11-2,-,CASSFGGETQYF,TGTGCCAGCAGCTTCGGTGGAGAGACCCAGTACTTC
once,TRBJ2-1,TRBV6-1,-,CASIRQPTFYNEQFF,TGTGCCAGCATCAGACAGCCTACTTTTTACAATGAGCAGTTCTTC